This T cell receptor beta chain emerged from a study of read filtering for tumor transcriptome and immune sequencing (dated by TCRdb to 2020 to 2022). About the study as a whole: Of the patients in the cohort, fewer than 20 were male and approximately 15 were female, and their mean age was approximately 70 years, with a range of about 47 to 80. TCR-region mapped reads per sample ranged from about 3.5 to 11 million with IR-seq versus only about 75 to 1,400 with RNA-seq. Whole-transcriptome libraries were prepared with the TruSeq RNA Access Library Prep Kit after DNase treatment. By revised international staging, about 8 patients were R-ISS I, under 20 were R-ISS II and about seven were R-ISS III. Using the same bone marrow samples, the study ran both targeted immune repertoire sequencing and bulk whole-transcriptome sequencing and then compared the TCR repertoires from each method. As a main aim, a read-filtering strategy for immune repertoire data was addressed, with the specific question being whether clonotypes supported by a single read should be removed. The paper as a whole reports these results and caveats: IR-seq captured clonotypes at much higher depth and more reliably than RNA-seq, and smaller IR-seq throughput sufficed to identify most shared clonotypes. Single-read clonotypes made up roughly 81% of clonotypes but roughly 3.2% of total reads in IR-seq, and approximately 73% of clonotypes and about 45% of reads in RNA-seq. The sorted CD138-negative fraction was not purified T cells but a mixed bone marrow immune population. The correlation between IR-seq and RNA-seq shared clonotype proportions was increased by removal of single-read clonotypes.

V and J are truncated by 3 bases and 0 bases respectively, leaving an intervening sequence of 8 bases. Counted from cysteine to phenylalanine, this CDR3 has 13 amino acids. Solely the CDR3 DNA is kept, with 39 bases framed from the first base. CDR1 and CDR2 are drawn from the germline V gene (reference sequence): DFQATT, SNEGSKA. Each patient had bone marrow sampled at the time of active disease. Isolation of bone marrow mononuclear cells was performed by Ficoll-Hypaque density gradient centrifugation. Myeloma plasma cells were removed and CD138-negative cells were collected by negative selection after labeling with CD138 magnetic microbeads on a MACS separator. Purity of the isolated cells was checked by flow cytometry on an Attune NxT using CD138 antibodies. Total RNA was extracted with TRIzol reagent and quantified with a NanoDrop spectrophotometer. For each patient, the CD138-negative bone marrow sample underwent paired RNA-seq and IR-seq.

There are many counts of this clonotype. It lacks a known antigen. There are no base qualities to consult, and no much larger clone falls within one base. Starting from roughly 0.4 ug RNA, TCR libraries were constructed with the Immunoverse kit using molecular barcoded adaptors that cover the alpha/delta and beta/gamma chains. TCR library preparation was performed with the same RNA that was used for transcriptome sequencing. An Illumina HiSeq 4000 with 2 x 150 cycles was used to sequence the TCR libraries. The source study handled its data this way. TCR reads were aligned to human V, D, J and C references and assembled into CDR3 clonotypes with MiXCR, including quality filtering and error correction. Clonotype counts and gene usage diversity were analyzed with the tcR package in R. For inspection of raw mapping reads, RNA-seq reads were mapped by STAR aligner version 2.5.3a onto GRCh37 of the human genome. To test how sequencing depth affected the clonotypes detected, IR-seq fastq files were randomly downsampled with Seqtk 1.3. The public reads were quality trimmed at Q25 with fastp and then assembled into clones with MiXCR by TCRdb, keeping productive beta chains. Rows are combined by CDR3 protein, so each entry shows the most common genes and DNA. TCRdb, rather than the study authors, made the V and J calls. This sample is represented by 50,000 to 65,000 distinct CDR3 sequences; roughly 19% of them were singletons. The ten largest account for about a tenth of the sample.

The rearranged chain carries TRBV20-1 and TRBJ1-1; the D gene is perhaps TRBD1, on 5 matching bases. The sample was a population of CD138-negative cells sorted from bone marrow. Sample cell subset or site, as interpreted from the label and publication: bone marrow mononuclear cells depleted of CD138+ plasma/myeloma cells by negative magnetic selection. The receptor was isolated from a donor aged 40 or over with multiple myeloma. The CDR3 in this case is CSARTALNTEAFF. The nucleotides read TGCAGTGCTAGGACAGCGCTGAACACTGAAGCTTTCTTT.